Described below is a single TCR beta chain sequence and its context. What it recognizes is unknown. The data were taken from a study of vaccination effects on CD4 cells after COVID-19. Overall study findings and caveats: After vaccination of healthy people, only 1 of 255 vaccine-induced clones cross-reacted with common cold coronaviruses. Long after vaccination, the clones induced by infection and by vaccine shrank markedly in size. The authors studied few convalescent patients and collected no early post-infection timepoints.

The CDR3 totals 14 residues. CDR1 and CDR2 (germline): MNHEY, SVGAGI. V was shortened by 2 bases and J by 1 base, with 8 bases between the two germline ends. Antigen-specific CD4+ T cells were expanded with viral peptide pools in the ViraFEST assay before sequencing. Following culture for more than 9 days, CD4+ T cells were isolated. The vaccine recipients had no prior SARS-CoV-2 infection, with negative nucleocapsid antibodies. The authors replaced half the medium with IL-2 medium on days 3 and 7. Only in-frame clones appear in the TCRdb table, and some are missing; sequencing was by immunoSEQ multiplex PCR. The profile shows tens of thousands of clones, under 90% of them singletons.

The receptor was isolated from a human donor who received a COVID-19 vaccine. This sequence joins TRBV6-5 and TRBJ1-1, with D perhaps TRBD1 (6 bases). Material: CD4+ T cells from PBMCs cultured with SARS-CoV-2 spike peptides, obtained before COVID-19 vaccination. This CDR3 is CASSYNRENTEAFF. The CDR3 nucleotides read TGTGCCAGCAGTTACAACAGGGAGAACACTGAAGCTTTCTTT.